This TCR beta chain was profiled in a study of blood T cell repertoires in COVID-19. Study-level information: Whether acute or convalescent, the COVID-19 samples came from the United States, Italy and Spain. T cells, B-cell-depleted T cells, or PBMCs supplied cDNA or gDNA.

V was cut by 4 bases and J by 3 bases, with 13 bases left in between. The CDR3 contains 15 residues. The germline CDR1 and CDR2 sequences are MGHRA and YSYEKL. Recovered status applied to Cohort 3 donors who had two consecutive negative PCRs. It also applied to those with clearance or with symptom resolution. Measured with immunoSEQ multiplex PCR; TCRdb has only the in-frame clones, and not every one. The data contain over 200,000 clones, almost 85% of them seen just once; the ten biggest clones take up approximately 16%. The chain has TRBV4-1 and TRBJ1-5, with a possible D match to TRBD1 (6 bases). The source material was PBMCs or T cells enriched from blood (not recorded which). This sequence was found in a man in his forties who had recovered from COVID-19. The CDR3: CASSRSGQDNQPQHF. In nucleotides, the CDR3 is TGCGCCAGCAGCCGGTCGGGACAAGACAATCAGCCCCAGCATTTT.